This entry is about one TCR beta chain. Trimming cost V 3 bases and J 5 bases, with 13 bases left between them. The CDR3 covers 14 residues. CDR1 and CDR2 from the germline V gene are MNHEY and SMNVEV (reference sequence). The sample belongs to a study of blood T cell repertoires in COVID-19. In the study overall: Both acute and convalescent COVID-19 samples were obtained from the United States, Italy and Spain.

The assay was immunoSEQ multiplex PCR, and TCRdb's table has in-frame clones only and misses some. Among 75,000 to 85,000 clones listed, roughly 85% were seen once. Sequencing was performed on peripheral blood. The sequence derives from a man aged 55 to 70 with COVID-19, enrolled during active disease. This rearrangement joins TRBV27 to TRBJ2-5, with D tentatively TRBD2 (6 bases). CDR3 in amino acids: CASSFTQGGETQYF. Written as DNA, the CDR3 is TGTGCCAGCAGTTTCACGCAGGGAGGTGAGACCCAGTACTTC.